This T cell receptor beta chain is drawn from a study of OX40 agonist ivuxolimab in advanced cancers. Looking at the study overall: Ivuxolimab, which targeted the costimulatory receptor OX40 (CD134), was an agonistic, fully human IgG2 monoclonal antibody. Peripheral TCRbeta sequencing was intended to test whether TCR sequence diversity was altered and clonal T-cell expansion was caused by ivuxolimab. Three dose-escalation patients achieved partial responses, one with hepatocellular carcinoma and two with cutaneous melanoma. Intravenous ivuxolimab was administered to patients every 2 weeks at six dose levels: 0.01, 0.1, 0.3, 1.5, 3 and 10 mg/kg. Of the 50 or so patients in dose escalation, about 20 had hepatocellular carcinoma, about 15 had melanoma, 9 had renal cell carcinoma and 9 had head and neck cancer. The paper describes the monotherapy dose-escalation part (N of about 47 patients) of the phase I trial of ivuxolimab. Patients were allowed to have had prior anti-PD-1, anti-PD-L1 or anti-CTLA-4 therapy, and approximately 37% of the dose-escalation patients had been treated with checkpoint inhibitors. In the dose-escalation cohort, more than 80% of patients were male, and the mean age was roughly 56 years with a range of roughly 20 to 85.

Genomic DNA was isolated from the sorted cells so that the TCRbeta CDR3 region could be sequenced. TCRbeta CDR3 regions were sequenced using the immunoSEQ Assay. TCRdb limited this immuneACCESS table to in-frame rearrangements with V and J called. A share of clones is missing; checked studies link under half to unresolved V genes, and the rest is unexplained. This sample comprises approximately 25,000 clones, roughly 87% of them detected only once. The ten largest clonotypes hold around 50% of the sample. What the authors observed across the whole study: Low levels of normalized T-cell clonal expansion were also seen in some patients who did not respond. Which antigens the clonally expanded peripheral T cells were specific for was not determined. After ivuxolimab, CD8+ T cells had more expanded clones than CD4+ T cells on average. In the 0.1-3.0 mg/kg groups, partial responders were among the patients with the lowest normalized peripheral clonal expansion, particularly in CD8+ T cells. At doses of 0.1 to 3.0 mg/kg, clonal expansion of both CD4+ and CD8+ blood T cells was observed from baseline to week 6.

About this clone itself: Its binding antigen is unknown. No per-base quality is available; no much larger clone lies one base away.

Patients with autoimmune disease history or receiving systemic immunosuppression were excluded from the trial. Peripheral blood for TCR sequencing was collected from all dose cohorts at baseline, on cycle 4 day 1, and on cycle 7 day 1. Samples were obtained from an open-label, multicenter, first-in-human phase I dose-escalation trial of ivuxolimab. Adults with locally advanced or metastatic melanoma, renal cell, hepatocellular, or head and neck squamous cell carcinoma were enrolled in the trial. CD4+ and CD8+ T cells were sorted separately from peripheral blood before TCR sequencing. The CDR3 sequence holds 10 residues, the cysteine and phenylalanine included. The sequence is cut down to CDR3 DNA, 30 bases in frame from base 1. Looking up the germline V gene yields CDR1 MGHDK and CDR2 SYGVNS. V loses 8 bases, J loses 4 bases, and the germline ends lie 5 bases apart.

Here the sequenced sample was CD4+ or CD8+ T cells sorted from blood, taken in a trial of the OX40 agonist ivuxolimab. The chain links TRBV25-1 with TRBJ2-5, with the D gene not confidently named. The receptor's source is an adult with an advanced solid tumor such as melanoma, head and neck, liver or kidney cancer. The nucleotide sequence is TGTGCCAGCGTGGGAGAGACCCAGTACTTC. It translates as CASVGETQYF. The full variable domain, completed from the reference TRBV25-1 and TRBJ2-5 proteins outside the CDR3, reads EADIYQTPRYLVIGTGKKITLECSQTMGHDKMYWYQQDPGMELHLIHYSYGVNSTEKGDLSSESTVSRIRTEHFPLTLESARPSHTSQYLCASVGETQYFGPGTRLLVL.